This TCR beta chain was found in a study of CD8+ T cells in alopecia areata. The CDR3 loop spans 12 amino acids. V gave up 4 bases and J gave up 5 bases, with 9 bases separating them. CDR1 is MNHEY and CDR2 is SMNVEV in the germline V gene (reference sequence). In this sample, this clone turned up a few times. Its specificity is unknown. Study outcomes and limitations: Normal skin's resident alphabeta T cells are also sequenced in scalp samples.

Specified treatment: oral pan-JAK inhibitor, 5-10 mg twice daily. It was cDNA, reverse transcribed from extracted RNA, that served as the sequencing template. The method was immunoSEQ multiplex PCR; TCRdb's version includes in-frame clones alone and lacks a portion of them. The data contain 110,000 to 150,000 clones, nearly 55% of them seen just once; the ten biggest clones take up 15% to 20%. The specimen was CD8+ T cells sorted from blood, collected at week 4, from a patient treated with tofacitinib. The chain has TRBV27 and TRBJ2-7; the D is unclear. The TCR comes from a human donor with alopecia areata. The CDR3 here is CASSSLPHEQYF. Written as DNA, the CDR3 is TGTGCCAGCAGTTCCCTCCCCCACGAGCAGTACTTC.